This entry describes one T cell receptor (beta chain). CDR3 length equals 12 residues. Trimming left V 8 bases short and J 1 base short, with 8 bases between. These data come from a study of blood T cell repertoires in COVID-19. In the study overall: Researchers got acute and convalescent COVID-19 samples from the United States, Italy and Spain.

How the authors handled the data: Nucleated cell counts were estimated from reference gene primer amplification. Here immunoSEQ multiplex PCR was the method, and the copy in TCRdb shows in-frame clones only, minus some. Clone size and the V and J calls come from that table; the DNA yielded D and trimming. Among about 130,000 clones listed, approximately 74% were seen once. Sequencing was carried out using peripheral blood. The rearrangement uses TRBV12-3 or TRBV12-4 and TRBJ1-2; no definite D call. This clonotype was sampled from an older woman with acute or convalescent COVID-19. The CDR3 loop is CASRSLNYGYTF. CDR3 bases: TGTGCCAGCCGTTCCCTTAACTATGGCTACACCTTC.